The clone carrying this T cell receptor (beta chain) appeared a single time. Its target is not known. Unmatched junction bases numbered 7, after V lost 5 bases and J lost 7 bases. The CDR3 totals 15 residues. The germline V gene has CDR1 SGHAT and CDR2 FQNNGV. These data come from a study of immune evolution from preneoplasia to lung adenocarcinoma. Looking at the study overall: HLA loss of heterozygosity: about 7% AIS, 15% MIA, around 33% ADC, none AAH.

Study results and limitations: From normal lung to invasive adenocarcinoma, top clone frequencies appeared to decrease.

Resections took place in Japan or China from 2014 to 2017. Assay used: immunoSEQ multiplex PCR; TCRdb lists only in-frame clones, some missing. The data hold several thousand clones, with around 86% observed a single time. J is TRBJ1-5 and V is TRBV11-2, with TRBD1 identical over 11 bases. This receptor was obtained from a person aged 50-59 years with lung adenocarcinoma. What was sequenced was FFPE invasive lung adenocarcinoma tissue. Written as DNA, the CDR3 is TGTGCCAGCAGCACCGGGACAGGGGGTGGGCAGCCCCAGCATTTT. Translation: CASSTGTGGGQPQHF.